Here is one T cell receptor beta chain with its context. The sample comes from a study of shared clonotypes between healthy human individuals. Assay: immunoSEQ multiplex PCR; the TCRdb copy retains only in-frame clones and omits some. Counted here are around 2.1 million clones, more than 85% occurring once; the ten biggest clones make up over 1.5%. CD45RO negativity and positive selection for CCR7 defined naive CD8 cells, a population that excluded terminally differentiated effector memory CD45RA+ cells. The sample comprised naive CD8+ T cells from PBMCs. The clonotype comes from a man younger than 30 in good health. Some clones in this sample may be carry-over from other donors' samples.

In nucleotides, the CDR3 is TGCGCCAGCAGCCAAGATGGCGGACAGGGCGTTTTCGTGGGTGGCTACACCTTC. Translating gives CASSQDGGQGVFVGGYTF. This sequence joins TRBV4-1 and TRBJ1-2; 8 bases fit TRBD1. Germline-derived CDR1 and CDR2 are MGHRA and YSYEKL. The CDR3 sequence is 18 residues long. Trimming removed 0 bases from V and 7 bases from J; junction bases left unmatched: 16.